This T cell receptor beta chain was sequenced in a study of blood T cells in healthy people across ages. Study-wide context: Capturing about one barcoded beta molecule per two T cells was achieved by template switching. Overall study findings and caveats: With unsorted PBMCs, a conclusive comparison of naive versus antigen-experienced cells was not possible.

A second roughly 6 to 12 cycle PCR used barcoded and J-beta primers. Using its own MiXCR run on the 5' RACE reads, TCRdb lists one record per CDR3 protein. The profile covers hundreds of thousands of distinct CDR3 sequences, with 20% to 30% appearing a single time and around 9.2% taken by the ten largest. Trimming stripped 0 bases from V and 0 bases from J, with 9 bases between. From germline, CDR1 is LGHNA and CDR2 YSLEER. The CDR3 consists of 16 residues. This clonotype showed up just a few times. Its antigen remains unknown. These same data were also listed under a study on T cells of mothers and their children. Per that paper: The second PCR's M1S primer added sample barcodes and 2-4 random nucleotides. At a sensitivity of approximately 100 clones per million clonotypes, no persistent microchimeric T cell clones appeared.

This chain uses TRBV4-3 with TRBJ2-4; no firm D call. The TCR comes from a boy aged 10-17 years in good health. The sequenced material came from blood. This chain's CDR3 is CASSQEVGIAKNIQYF. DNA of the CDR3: TGCGCCAGCAGCCAAGAGGTGGGAATAGCCAAAAACATTCAGTACTTC.